This TCR beta chain derives from a study of blood T cell repertoires in COVID-19. Whole-study context: The United States, Italy and Spain provided the acute and convalescent COVID-19 samples.

Study processing details: Reference gene primer amplification in the assay estimated nucleated cell counts. Measured with immunoSEQ multiplex PCR; TCRdb has only the in-frame clones, and not every one. V and J calls and clone size are given by that table; D and trimming were obtained from the DNA. The sample lists approximately 59,000 clones, more than 70% occurring once. V was pared by 7 bases and J by 0 bases, with 19 bases of the junction left unmatched. CDR3 length: 21 residues. CDR1 and CDR2 from the germline V gene are SNHLY and FYNNEI. Input material: peripheral blood. The J gene is TRBJ2-1, the V gene TRBV2, with 12 bases fitting TRBD2. The receptor was derived from a man aged 35 to 55 with active COVID-19. As DNA, the CDR3 is TGTGCCAGCAACCGAGGGGGTTCCGGGACTAGCGGGTTGAGCTCCTACAATGAGCAGTTCTTC. It codes for CASNRGGSGTSGLSSYNEQFF.